The 4 T cell receptor beta chains below come from one sample, sequenced in a study of blood T cell repertoires in COVID-19. Clones were sequenced by immunoSEQ multiplex PCR, and TCRdb holds only the in-frame ones, with some missing. The repertoire holds approximately 250,000 clones, with 85% to 90% as singletons. The specimen was peripheral blood. The receptor source for this set is a man aged 18 to 29 with active or convalescent COVID-19.

The chain couples TRBV10-2 to TRBJ2-3; 9 bases agree with TRBD1. CDR3 length equals 15 residues. V shed 7 bases and J 2 bases; nucleotides not matched to a gene: 7. The germline V gene encodes CDR1 WSHSY and CDR2 SAAADI. The CDR3 DNA reads TGCGCCAGCAACAACAGGGGGCGGCTCACAGATACGCAGTATTTT. Its protein product is CASNNRGRLTDTQYF.

The genes are TRBV30 and TRBJ1-1; the D gene is possibly TRBD1 (6 bases). Germline V gene sequence: CDR1 GTSNPN, CDR2 SVGIG (reference sequence). The CDR3 has 14 residues. Deletions cut 1 base from V and 6 bases from J, with 15 bases between. The CDR3 DNA reads as TGTGCCTGGAGTGGTGCACAGGGTGGTTCTGAAGCTTTCTTT. Protein: CAWSGAQGGSEAFF.

The chain is built from TRBV10-3 and TRBJ2-1; 11 bases line up with TRBD2. With V trimmed by 8 bases and J by 8 bases, 14 bases remained unmatched. CDR1 ENHRY and CDR2 SYGVKD come from the germline V gene. The CDR3 covers 16 residues. The CDR3 coding sequence is TGTGCCATCCAGGAACTAGCGGGAGCTGGGACGGATGAGCAGTTCTTC. This codes for CAIQELAGAGTDEQFF.

This rearrangement joins TRBV2 to TRBJ2-3; D not resolved. Per germline, CDR1 SNHLY and CDR2 FYNNEI. The CDR3 has 15 residues. V lost 4 bases and J lost 0, with 11 bases in between. The CDR3 sequence: CASSAWYSSTDTQYF. In DNA form, the CDR3 reads TGTGCCAGCAGTGCCTGGTACAGCAGCACAGATACGCAGTATTTT.